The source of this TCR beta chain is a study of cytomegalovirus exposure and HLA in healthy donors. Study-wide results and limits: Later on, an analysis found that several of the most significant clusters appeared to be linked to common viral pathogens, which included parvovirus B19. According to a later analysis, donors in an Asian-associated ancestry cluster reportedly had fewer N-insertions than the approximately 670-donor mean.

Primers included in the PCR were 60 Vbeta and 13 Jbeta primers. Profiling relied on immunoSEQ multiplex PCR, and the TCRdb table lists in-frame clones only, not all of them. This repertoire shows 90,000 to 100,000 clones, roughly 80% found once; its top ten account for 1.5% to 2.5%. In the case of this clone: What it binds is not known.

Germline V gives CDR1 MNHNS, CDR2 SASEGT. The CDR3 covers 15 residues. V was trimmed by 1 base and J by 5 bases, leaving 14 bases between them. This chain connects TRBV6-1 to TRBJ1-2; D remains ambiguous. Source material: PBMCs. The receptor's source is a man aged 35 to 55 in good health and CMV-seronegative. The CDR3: CASSEVGLPGYGYTF. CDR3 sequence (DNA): TGTGCCAGCAGTGAAGTCGGTCTCCCGGGGTATGGCTACACCTTC.